Below, one T cell receptor (beta chain) is given with its context. The data derive from a study of blood T cell repertoires in COVID-19. In the study overall: Italy, Spain and the United States were the sources of the convalescent and acute COVID-19 samples. Sources were T cells, B-cell-depleted T cells, or PBMCs; the material itself was cDNA or gDNA.

This CDR3 comprises 13 residues. V lost 1 base and J lost 1, with 7 bases in between. CDR1 is SQVTM and CDR2 is ANQGSEA in the germline V gene. Source study methods: Reference gene primer amplification gave nucleated cell count estimates. TCRdb's copy holds only in-frame clones and misses some; the assay was immunoSEQ multiplex PCR. Clone size and V and J calls were adopted from that table, with D and trimming inferred from the DNA. The sample lists 200,000 to 300,000 clones, approximately 84% occurring once. This sequence was found in a woman aged 80 or over with acute or convalescent COVID-19. The sample comprised peripheral blood. The rearrangement uses TRBV29-1 and TRBJ2-5; D unresolved. In nucleotides, the CDR3 is TGCAGCGTTGAAGTTCTCCCCCAAGAGACCCAGTACTTC. Protein: CSVEVLPQETQYF.